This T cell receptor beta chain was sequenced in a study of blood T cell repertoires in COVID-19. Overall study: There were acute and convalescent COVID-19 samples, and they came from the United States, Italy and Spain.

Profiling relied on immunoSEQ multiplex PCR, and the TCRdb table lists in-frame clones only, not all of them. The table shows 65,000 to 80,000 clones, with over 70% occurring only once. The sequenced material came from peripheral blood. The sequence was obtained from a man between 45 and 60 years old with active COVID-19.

The CDR3 coding sequence is TGTGCCAGCAGCAGGGATTTTAGCTCTGGAAACACCATATATTTT. It is translated as CASSRDFSSGNTIYF. The genes are TRBV6-5 and TRBJ1-3; weak D call: TRBD1 (5 bases). The V gene's germline CDR1 is MNHEY and CDR2 SVGAGI. The CDR3 has 15 amino acids. V was pared by 6 bases and J by 0 bases, with 12 bases between.